What follows describes a single TCR beta chain. How the authors handled the data: By means of reference gene primer amplification, nucleated cell counts were estimated. Generated by immunoSEQ multiplex PCR, the TCRdb table keeps only in-frame clones and is missing some. V, J and clone size were drawn from that table, and D and trimming were deduced from the DNA. The sample has over 250,000 clones; about 87% are singletons. The data were obtained in a study of blood T cell repertoires in COVID-19. Everyone who took part was 18 to 89 years old, and they came from some 23 US areas. Recovered status in Cohort 3 required two negative PCRs, clearance, or symptom resolution. Germline-derived CDR1 and CDR2 are SNHLY and FYNNEI. The CDR3 loop spans 15 amino acids. With 6 bases clipped from V and 5 bases from J, the junction kept 6 bases outside the gene matches.

The clonotype comes from a woman aged 45 to 65 who had recovered from COVID-19. What was sequenced was PBMCs or T cells enriched from blood (not recorded which). The chain employs TRBV2 and TRBJ2-3; 12 bases line up with TRBD2. The CDR3 bases are TGTGCCAGCAGAAGACTAGCGGGAGTGTTAGATACGCAGTATTTT. This gives the protein CASRRLAGVLDTQYF.